Shown below are 2 T cell receptor beta chains from a single sample sequenced in a study of T-cell reconstitution after alpha-beta-depleted transplantation in children. Preparation of the TCRbeta library involved a method that used unique molecular identifiers. MiXCR, run by TCRdb on the PCR reads, gives a single entry per CDR3 protein. The table lists about 640,000 distinct CDR3 sequences, 10% to 15% of them singletons. Source: PBMCs, mostly from graft donor cells, taken 360 days after TCRalphabeta/CD19-depleted stem cell transplant. All receptors come from a male patient younger than 18 who had a stem cell transplant for acute myeloid leukemia, so the T cells may come from the graft donor.

The chain is built from TRBV6-2 or TRBV6-3 and TRBJ2-7; 9 bases line up with TRBD2. Germline CDR1 is MNHEY and CDR2 is SVGEGT. This CDR3 spans 15 amino acids. The V and J ends lost 5 bases and 3 bases, in that order; junction bases with no gene match: 8. The CDR3 loop reads CASSGRGSGSYEQYF. The CDR3 region has the DNA TGTGCCAGCAGTGGCCGTGGTAGCGGGAGCTACGAGCAGTACTTC.

This clonotype occurred many times. The CDR3 DNA reads as TGTGCCAGCAGCTCTCTAGGTGGAGCGGGAGGGCCCAAAAACATTCAGTACTTC. Translation gives CASSSLGGAGGPKNIQYF. The chain links TRBV7-6 to TRBJ2-4; 10 nucleotides match TRBD2. Per germline, CDR1 SGHVS and CDR2 FNYEAQ. This CDR3 comprises 18 residues. Trimming cost V 4 bases and J 2 bases; bases outside gene matches: 11.